What follows are 17 T cell receptor beta chains derived from one specimen sequenced in a study of response to subunit inactivated influenza vaccine. TCRdb ran MiXCR on the RT-PCR reads and lists one entry per CDR3 protein. Among more than 400,000 distinct CDR3 sequences listed, around 7.7% were seen once. The source was PBMCs from blood, collected less than 30 months after vaccination. These receptors all come from a man between 50 and 75 years old who received an inactivated influenza vaccine.

This clonotype was observed a handful of times. The V and J genes are TRBV18 and TRBJ2-3; TRBD2 agrees at 7 bases. After removal of 0 bases from V and 2 bases from J, the junction contained 5 bases not matched to a gene. The CDR3 totals 16 residues. Germline CDR1 is KGHSH and CDR2 is LQKENI. CDR3 amino acids: CASSPPLADNTDTQYF. The CDR3 coding sequence is TGTGCCAGCTCACCACCGCTAGCGGATAACACAGATACGCAGTATTTT.

This clonotype turned up a few times. The chain combines TRBV28 with TRBJ2-1; no clear D. This CDR3 has 16 residues. Germline loops: CDR1 MDHEN, CDR2 SYDVKM. V was shortened by 5 bases and J by 0 bases, with 14 bases between the two germline ends. The CDR3 reads CASSSEAGSSYNEQFF. In nucleotides, the CDR3 is TGTGCCAGCAGTAGTGAGGCTGGAAGCTCCTACAATGAGCAGTTCTTC.

This clonotype occurred a few times. In DNA form, the CDR3 reads TGTGCCAGCAGTTTATATTGGATGGCGGGGGGGCCCGACAATGAGCAGTTCTTC. Translating it yields CASSLYWMAGGPDNEQFF. This chain uses TRBV12-3 or TRBV12-4 with TRBJ2-1, with TRBD2 matching 9 bases. Unmatched junction bases numbered 13, after V lost 2 bases and J lost 5 bases. The CDR3 has 18 residues.

The sample holds many counts of this clonotype. The chain recombines TRBV6-1 with TRBJ1-1; 9 bases line up with TRBD1. This CDR3 has 15 amino acids. CDR1 and CDR2 from the germline V gene are MNHNS and SASEGT. Trimming took 7 bases from V and 3 from J; bases not matched to a gene: 9. The DNA for the CDR3 is TGTGCCAGCACCAAGGGACAGGGCTGGGACACTGAAGCTTTCTTT. Protein product: CASTKGQGWDTEAFF.

This clonotype has more than one count but fewer than ten. This chain links TRBV12-3 or TRBV12-4 with TRBJ2-1; maybe TRBD2 (6 bases). Trimming removed 2 bases at V and 10 bases at J, with 15 bases between. The CDR3 covers 14 residues. CDR3 sequence: CASSLLSAGSEQFF. The DNA for the CDR3 is TGTGCCAGCAGTTTATTATCTGCGGGGTCCGAGCAGTTCTTC.

This clonotype was observed a few times. The rearrangement joins TRBV28 to TRBJ1-2; 11 bases align to TRBD1. The CDR3 contains 15 residues. V lost 6 bases and J lost 4; bases outside the gene matches: 7. CDR1 and CDR2 from the germline V gene are MDHEN and SYDVKM. This CDR3 reads CASRRDRGSIYGYTF. The CDR3 bases are TGTGCCAGCAGAAGGGACAGGGGGAGTATCTATGGCTACACCTTC.

This clonotype was seen many times. The chain has TRBV4-1 and TRBJ2-3, with 9 bases fitting TRBD1. This CDR3 has 15 amino acids. Germline assignment: CDR1 MGHRA and CDR2 YSYEKL. Trimming cost V 4 bases and J 2 bases; bases outside gene matches: 4. This CDR3 reads CASSRIQGATDTQYF. The CDR3 DNA reads TGCGCCAGCAGCCGAATACAGGGGGCCACAGATACGCAGTATTTT.

This clonotype showed up just a few times. This sequence joins TRBV29-1 and TRBJ2-6; TRBD1 agrees at 11 bases. This CDR3 is 16 amino acids long. Unmatched junction bases numbered 5, after V lost 3 bases and J lost 4 bases. Germline V gene lookup returns CDR1 SQVTM and CDR2 ANQGSEA. This chain's CDR3 is CSVDGTGGPGANVLTF. The CDR3 region has the DNA TGCAGCGTTGATGGGACAGGGGGTCCCGGGGCCAACGTCCTGACTTTC.

The CDR3 nucleotides read TGTGCCAGCAGCCCCCACGAACAGTTCTCCTACAATGAGCAGTTCTTC. Amino acids: CASSPHEQFSYNEQFF. V gene TRBV5-5 combines with J gene TRBJ2-1; D is uncertain. This CDR3 contains 16 residues. Germline-derived CDR1 and CDR2 are SGHKS and YYEKEE (reference sequence). V was pared by 4 bases and J by 0 bases, with 14 bases between.

The chain recombines TRBV5-1 with TRBJ2-1; no clear D. This CDR3 is built from 14 residues. Looked up from germline, CDR1 is SGHRS and CDR2 is YFSETQ. V lost 0 bases and J 5 bases, leaving 9 bases between the germline ends. The CDR3 loop is CASSLDIANNEQFF. CDR3 DNA: TGCGCCAGCAGCTTGGATATAGCCAACAATGAGCAGTTCTTC.

This clonotype has only a few counts. The rearrangement links TRBV10-3 to TRBJ1-2, with D perhaps matching TRBD1 (5 bases). Germline V gene data show CDR1 as ENHRY and CDR2 as SYGVKD. Trimming stripped 9 bases from V and 6 bases from J, with 17 bases between. The CDR3 runs to 13 residues. The CDR3 nucleotides are TGTGCCATTAGCAGGGAGGTTAGGAATGGCTACACCTTC. This translates into CAISREVRNGYTF.

This clonotype occurred a few times. The rearrangement joins TRBV27 to TRBJ2-5; perhaps TRBD1 as D (6 bases). V gave up 7 bases and J gave up 1 base, with 13 bases separating them. This CDR3 contains 14 residues. Germline V lookup: CDR1 MNHEY, CDR2 SMNVEV (reference sequence). The CDR3 nucleotides read TGTGCCAGCAAGAACAGGGCGACCCAAGAGACCCAGTACTTC. This codes for CASKNRATQETQYF.

The chain carries TRBV27 and TRBJ2-1; 9 bases are a match to TRBD2. CDR1 is MNHEY and CDR2 is SMNVEV in the germline V gene (reference sequence). J was trimmed by 6 bases and V by 3 bases; bases with no gene match: 9. There are 16 residues in the CDR3. The DNA of the CDR3 is TGTGCCAGCAGTTTCCTTAGCGGGAGAAGTGGCAATGAGCAGTTCTTC. It specifies CASSFLSGRSGNEQFF.

This clonotype has a count of ten or more. The J gene is TRBJ1-2, the V gene TRBV4-1; no clear D. The germline V gene has CDR1 MGHRA and CDR2 YSYEKL. The CDR3 is 14 amino acids. V dropped 1 base and J dropped 2 bases, with 8 bases sitting between them. The CDR3 region is CASSQAPGNYGYTF. The CDR3 nucleotides are TGCGCCAGCAGCCAAGCTCCGGGAAACTATGGCTACACCTTC.

This clonotype was seen ten or more times. The rearrangement joins TRBV5-1 to TRBJ1-5; 7 bases align to TRBD1. This CDR3 is 15 amino acids long. After removal of 3 bases from V and 6 bases from J, the junction contained 9 bases not matched to a gene. CDR1 is SGHRS and CDR2 is YFSETQ in the germline V gene. The CDR3, as DNA: TGCGCCAGCAGCTGGGACGCGGCAGGGGGTCAGCCCCAGCATTTT. Its translation is CASSWDAAGGQPQHF.

The chain has TRBV20-1 and TRBJ2-1; either TRBD1 or TRBD2 may supply D (5 bases each). Trimming took 1 base from V and 2 from J, leaving 12 bases between them. The CDR3 is 15 residues long. Germline-derived CDR1 and CDR2 are DFQATT and SNEGSKA (reference sequence). CDR3 amino acids: CSARARGGPYNEQFF. The DNA for the CDR3 is TGCAGTGCTAGAGCTCGGGGCGGACCCTACAATGAGCAGTTCTTC.

This clonotype occurred a few times. V gene TRBV7-9 combines with J gene TRBJ2-3, with TRBD2 identical over 9 bases. CDR1 and CDR2 from the germline V gene are SEHNR and FQNEAQ (reference sequence). The CDR3 sequence is 14 residues long. Unmatched junction bases numbered 6, after V lost 6 bases and J lost 5 bases. In nucleotides, the CDR3 is TGTGCCAGCAGGCGGGAGGGCTGGGAAGATACGCAGTATTTT. Translated, it gives CASRREGWEDTQYF.